A selection of T cell receptor beta chains follows, all from one sample in a study of cytomegalovirus exposure and HLA in healthy donors. The table came from immunoSEQ multiplex PCR; TCRdb's copy has only in-frame clones and leaves some out. The repertoire includes 150,000 to 200,000 clones, roughly 73% of them detected once, and approximately 2% sits in the top ten. Sequencing was done on a sample of PBMCs. These receptors were taken from a woman under 40 in good health and CMV-seronegative. The CDR3 runs from the conserved cysteine through the conserved F or W.

CDR3 protein,J gene,V gene
CASLVLNTEAFF,TRBJ1-1,TRBV6-1
CASSQRTALSSGANVLTF,TRBJ2-6,TRBV7-6
CASSVVTSGSYNEQFF,TRBJ2-1,TRBV9
CASSRLLYEQYF,TRBJ2-7,TRBV7-9
CAISEGGSYEQYF,TRBJ2-7,TRBV10-3
CASSLSAGIFTGELFF,TRBJ2-2,TRBV27
CASSHMPRTGTVFQPQHF,TRBJ1-5,TRBV4-1
CASSPRSMNTEAFF,TRBJ1-1,TRBV9
CASSPQGWGDTQYF,TRBJ2-3,TRBV7-2
CASSAKDRTEAEAFF,TRBJ1-1,TRBV9
CASSSFTDTQYF,TRBJ2-3,TRBV7-6
CASMPIWGQGYEQYF,TRBJ2-7,TRBV5-6
CASSLVDELTILAKNIQYF,TRBJ2-4,TRBV9
CASSSGQGLGASTDTQYF,TRBJ2-3,TRBV5-1
CASSSRTGSSYEQYF,TRBJ2-7,TRBV5-5
CASSDHLRTADFNQPQHF,TRBJ1-5,TRBV6-1
CASSLLRDSNEKLFF,TRBJ1-4,TRBV11-2
CASSDSRSPSYGYTF,TRBJ1-2,TRBV2
CASSLGQGTDTQYF,TRBJ2-3,TRBV13
CASSPRDTEAFF,TRBJ1-1,TRBV6-1
CASSAWGEGNQPQHF,TRBJ1-5,TRBV6-1
CASSDSRGQKPSGNTIYF,TRBJ1-3,TRBV6-4
CASSYLSGSSYEQFF,TRBJ2-1,TRBV6-5
CASSSSRLAGFEQYF,TRBJ2-7,TRBV4-2
CASSLVGTSGANEQFF,TRBJ2-1,TRBV7-9
CASSFNRGPTGELFF,TRBJ2-2,TRBV5-6
CASSLEAGGKWATGYTF,TRBJ1-2,TRBV5-1
CASSPQRDYEQYF,TRBJ2-7,TRBV7-2
CSALTSGRPYF,TRBJ2-4,TRBV20-1
CASSLGGSGRPLYNEQFF,TRBJ2-1,TRBV7-8
CASSVAVRGYEQYF,TRBJ2-7,TRBV9
CASSYTRGYEQYF,TRBJ2-7,TRBV6-6
CASSESGLAPETQYF,TRBJ2-5,TRBV2
CASSVAGFNTEAFF,TRBJ1-1,TRBV9
CASSERTGTAYNEQFF,TRBJ2-1,TRBV2
CASSLTSGAQETQYF,TRBJ2-5,TRBV5-4
CASSLYGENGYTF,TRBJ1-2,TRBV5-8
CASSFGQGSYEQYF,TRBJ2-7,TRBV13
CASSRGDSVAKNIQYF,TRBJ2-4,TRBV4-2
CASSQVWGGTGELFF,TRBJ2-2,TRBV4-1
CAWRRSGAPKAGNTIYF,TRBJ1-3,TRBV30
CSVYANYGYTF,TRBJ1-2,TRBV29-1
CASSLGQRQGSYEQYF,TRBJ2-7,TRBV11-2